The 10 T cell receptor beta chains below were found in one sample sequenced in a study of shared clonotypes between healthy human individuals. This table comes from immunoSEQ multiplex PCR, and its TCRdb copy is limited to in-frame clones, with some not included. The data show roughly 850,000 clones, 95% to 97% seen once. Terminally differentiated effector memory CD45RA+ cells were excluded by CCR7 positive selection of CD45RO-negative cells. Sequencing was done on a sample of naive CD8+ T cells sorted from blood. These TCRs come from a man aged 30-40 years in good health.

V is TRBV20-1 and J is TRBJ1-1, with D possibly TRBD1 on 5 matching bases. The germline V gene encodes CDR1 DFQATT and CDR2 SNEGSKA (reference sequence). V lost 5 bases to trimming and J lost 10 bases, with 14 bases between them. This CDR3 spans 11 amino acids. CDR3 bases: TGCAGTGCTCGAGGGGAGTCTGGAGCTTTCTTT. It translates to CSARGESGAFF.

The chain uses TRBV7-2 and TRBJ2-1, with 8 nucleotides matching TRBD1. Trimming cost V 4 bases and J 5 bases; bases outside gene matches: 16. Germline loops: CDR1 SGHTA, CDR2 FQGNSA. The CDR3 has 18 amino acids. As DNA, the CDR3 is TGTGCCAGCAGCTCATTTGCGGACAGGGCAGGTTTCCACAATGAGCAGTTCTTC. Amino acids: CASSSFADRAGFHNEQFF.

The chain carries TRBV28 and TRBJ1-1; D call uncertain. The germline V gene encodes CDR1 MDHEN and CDR2 SYDVKM. Trimming shortened V by 2 bases and J by 7 bases, and 5 bases separated the two germline ends. The CDR3 is made up of 11 amino acids. This chain's CDR3 is CASSLRYEAFF. Here the CDR3 DNA reads TGTGCCAGCAGTTTACGTTATGAAGCTTTCTTT. The whole variable domain, remainder taken from reference TRBV28 and TRBJ1-1, is DVKVTQSSRYLVKRTGEKVFLECVQDMDHENMFWYRQDPGLGLRLIYFSYDVKMKEKGDIPEGYSVSREKKERFSLILESASTNQTSMYLCASSLRYEAFFGQGTRLTVV.

The V call is TRBV7-8, the J call TRBJ2-7; the D gene is possibly TRBD1 (5 bases). Germline V lookup: CDR1 SGHVS, CDR2 FQNEAQ. The CDR3 is made up of 13 amino acids. Trimming cost V 3 bases and J 6 bases, with 12 bases left between them. Here the CDR3 reads CASSLDIGVEQYF. Written as DNA, the CDR3 is TGTGCCAGCAGCTTGGACATTGGCGTCGAGCAGTACTTC.

The V call is TRBV6-6, the J call TRBJ2-1; 12 bases map to TRBD2. Germline CDR1 and CDR2: MNHNY and SVGAGI (reference sequence). The ends lost 6 bases at V and 9 bases at J; junction bases unmatched: 9. The CDR3 length is 15 residues. CDR3 nucleotide sequence: TGTGCCAGCAGCCTACCTAGCGGGGGGGCAGTTGAGCAGTTCTTC. The encoded protein is CASSLPSGGAVEQFF.

V is TRBV5-4 and J is TRBJ1-2; the D is unclear. V was trimmed by 2 bases and J by 3 bases, leaving 14 bases between them. In germline, CDR1 is SGHNT, CDR2 YYREEE (reference sequence). The CDR3 loop spans 15 amino acids. CDR3 amino acids: CASSFGGWADYGYTF. The CDR3 DNA reads as TGTGCCAGCAGCTTTGGAGGCTGGGCGGACTATGGCTACACCTTC.

The J gene is TRBJ2-3, the V gene TRBV7-9, with TRBD2 matching 7 bases. Trimming took 4 bases from V and 2 from J; bases not matched to a gene: 12. CDR3 length: 17 amino acids. Germline values: CDR1 SEHNR, CDR2 FQNEAQ (reference sequence). The CDR3 reads CASSSGLVSRFTDTQYF. Written as DNA, the CDR3 is TGTGCCAGCAGCTCCGGACTAGTGAGTCGATTCACAGATACGCAGTATTTT. Full variable domain (missing parts from reference TRBV7-9 and TRBJ2-3): DTGVSQNPRHKITKRGQNVTFRCDPISEHNRLYWYRQTLGQGPEFLTYFQNEAQLEKSRLLSDRFSAERPKGSFSTLEIQRTEQGDSAMYLCASSSGLVSRFTDTQYFGPGTRLTVL.

This chain joins TRBV14 and TRBJ2-3; tentative D call: TRBD2 (5 bases). From germline, CDR1 is SGHDN and CDR2 FVKESK. This CDR3 spans 15 amino acids. V shed 1 base and J shed 2 bases, with 10 bases lying between them. The CDR3 spells CASSQGGVITDTQYF. The CDR3 region has the DNA TGTGCCAGCAGCCAAGGGGGAGTTATCACAGATACGCAGTATTTT.

The gene calls are TRBV4-3 and TRBJ2-3; possibly TRBD2 for D (5 bases). The CDR3 spans 14 residues. Trimming removed 0 bases from V and 4 bases from J, with 8 bases in between. Looked up from germline, CDR1 is LGHNA and CDR2 is YSLEER. The CDR3 bases are TGCGCCAGCAGCCAAGACTATAGCGCAGATACGCAGTATTTT. This encodes CASSQDYSADTQYF.

This clone was picked up a small number of times. J is TRBJ2-7 and V is TRBV29-1, with 8 bases aligning to TRBD1. Looked up from germline, CDR1 is SQVTM and CDR2 is ANQGSEA. The CDR3 length is 15 residues. The V and J ends lost 2 bases and 1 base, in that order; junction bases with no gene match: 7. CDR3 sequence reads: CSVEILDRESYEQYF. In nucleotides, the CDR3 is TGCAGCGTTGAAATTTTGGACAGGGAGTCCTACGAGCAGTACTTC.